Presented here are 25 T cell receptor beta chains from one specimen sequenced in a study of HIV-infected children after antiretroviral therapy interruption. Treatment specified: PENTA 11 planned treatment interruption arm or continuous ART arm. RNA-based 3' RACE libraries used unique molecular identifiers. TCRdb recomputed calls from the 3' RACE reads with MiXCR, one row per CDR3 protein. The sample lists around 47,000 distinct CDR3 sequences, around 4.5% seen once, with about 0.7% in the top ten. The starting material was CD45RA+ CD4+ T cells from PBMCs, pooled from several time points, obtained from a donor given antiretroviral therapy, either interrupted or continuous. Subset reported: naive CD4+ CD45RA+ CD45RO- T cells. Source of these receptors: a pool of human donors with HIV.

This clonotype was detected ten times or more. The chain joins TRBV6-1 to TRBJ1-6; D gene ambiguous. V was pared by 6 bases and J by 3 bases, with 6 bases between. The CDR3 runs to 13 residues. Germline V gene data show CDR1 as MNHNS and CDR2 as SASEGT. The CDR3 sequence: CASRLDYNSPLHF. For the CDR3, the DNA is TGTGCCAGCAGATTGGACTATAATTCACCCCTCCACTTT.

This clonotype was seen ten or more times. Here the CDR3 DNA reads TGTGCCAGCAGCTTAAACCCCGGACTAGCGGGGGGCCAGGGTGAGCAGTTCTTC. Residues: CASSLNPGLAGGQGEQFF. V usage is TRBV7-3 and J usage is TRBJ2-1; TRBD2 matches 14 bases. Unmatched junction bases numbered 11, after V lost 1 base and J lost 9 bases. Germline loops: CDR1 SGHTA, CDR2 FQGTGA. The CDR3 has 18 residues.

This clonotype was counted ten times or more. The gene calls are TRBV5-1 and TRBJ2-7, with TRBD1 identical over 7 bases. Germline values: CDR1 SGHRS, CDR2 YFSETQ. V lost 5 bases to trimming and J lost 2 bases; unmatched junction nucleotides: 10. This CDR3 contains 15 residues. In DNA, the CDR3 is TGCGCCAGCAGTTTGATGACAGGGTCGGCCTACGAGCAGTACTTC. Translation: CASSLMTGSAYEQYF. Full variable domain (rest looked up from reference TRBV5-1 and TRBJ2-7): KAGVTQTPRYLIKTRGQQVTLSCSPISGHRSVSWYQQTPGQGLQFLFEYFSETQRNKGNFPGRFSGRQFSNSRSEMNVSTLELGDSALYLCASSLMTGSAYEQYFGPGTRLTVT.

V gene TRBV7-3 combines with J gene TRBJ1-1; 8 nucleotides align to TRBD1. CDR1 SGHTA and CDR2 FQGTGA come from the germline V gene. The CDR3 extends over 14 amino acids. V trimming: 5 bases; J trimming: 5 bases; junction bases outside the gene matches: 7. Here the CDR3 DNA reads TGTGCCAGCAGCCTCTCAGGGGGCAGAACTGAAGCTTTCTTT. Amino acids: CASSLSGGRTEAFF.

This clonotype showed up just a few times. The gene calls are TRBV7-8 and TRBJ2-7; 9 nucleotides line up with TRBD1. The junction had 14 bases not matched to a gene; V was cut back by 5 bases and J by 3 bases. Per germline, CDR1 SGHVS and CDR2 FQNEAQ. This CDR3 is 17 amino acids long. The CDR3 nucleotides are TGTGCCAGCAGCACCTCCCGCCGGGACAGGGTCATCTACGAGCAGTACTTC. Its translation: CASSTSRRDRVIYEQYF.

This clonotype came up a few times. V gene TRBV11-1 combines with J gene TRBJ1-1; a possible D gene is TRBD1 (5 bases). Per the germline V gene, CDR1 is SGHAT and CDR2 is FQDESV (reference sequence). V was trimmed by 5 bases and J by 1 base, leaving 8 bases between them. This CDR3 spans 13 amino acids. This chain's CDR3 is CASSRTGNTEAFF. The CDR3 DNA is TGTGCCAGCAGCCGAACAGGGAACACTGAAGCTTTCTTT.

This clonotype was recorded at least ten times. The chain employs TRBV29-1 and TRBJ1-1; D is unclear. The CDR3 is 15 residues long. CDR1 is SQVTM, CDR2 ANQGSEA, per germline. V shed 1 base and J shed 5 bases, with 17 bases lying between them. CDR3 amino acids: CSVEVTGSMMTEAFF. Here the CDR3 DNA reads TGCAGCGTTGAAGTCACCGGGTCCATGATGACTGAAGCTTTCTTT.

In its sample, this clonotype is medium-sized. V gene TRBV30 combines with J gene TRBJ2-7, with TRBD1 matching over 9 bases. V gave up 2 bases and J gave up 10 bases; unmatched junction bases: 6. The CDR3 totals 12 residues. The germline V gene encodes CDR1 GTSNPN and CDR2 SVGIG (reference sequence). The CDR3 sequence: CAWSLGQGEQYF. The CDR3 region has the DNA TGTGCCTGGAGTCTGGGACAGGGAGAACAGTACTTC.

Ten or more counts support this clonotype. The chain links TRBV20-1 to TRBJ2-7; 7 bases align to TRBD2. CDR1 and CDR2 from the germline V gene are DFQATT and SNEGSKA (reference sequence). The CDR3 loop spans 17 amino acids. V was clipped by 0 bases and J by 3 bases; unmatched bases: 14. The DNA of the CDR3 is TGCAGTGCTAGAGATCCCGGGACCCGAGCGGGGAACTACGAGCAGTACTTC. This sequence encodes CSARDPGTRAGNYEQYF.

This clonotype was seen ten or more times. The chain has TRBV25-1 and TRBJ1-1; D ambiguous. This CDR3 comprises 13 residues. CDR1 is MGHDK, CDR2 SYGVNS, per germline. Trimming took off 1 base at V and 1 base at J, with 4 bases between the two ends. CDR3 loop: CASSELWNTEAFF. CDR3 sequence (DNA): TGTGCCAGCAGTGAATTATGGAACACTGAAGCTTTCTTT.

In its sample, this clonotype was seen many times. The V call is TRBV3-1, the J call TRBJ2-5; 11 nucleotides line up with TRBD2. CDR1 and CDR2 from the germline V gene are LGHDT and YNNKEL (reference sequence). This CDR3 has 16 residues. V lost 10 bases to trimming and J lost 8 bases; unmatched junction nucleotides: 18. CDR3 sequence (DNA): TGTGCCACCCGTTTAGCGGGGGGGCCGAGGGGCCCAACCCAGTACTTC. Amino acids: CATRLAGGPRGPTQYF.

In its sample, this clonotype was seen many times. The chain couples TRBV20-1 to TRBJ2-7; 11 nucleotides align to TRBD1. This CDR3 has 15 residues. CDR1 DFQATT and CDR2 SNEGSKA come from the germline V gene (reference sequence). V lost 1 base, J lost 10 bases, and 12 bases stayed unmatched. The CDR3, as DNA: TGCAGTGCTAGAGGGACAGGGGGCCCAGCTGAAGTTCAGTACTTC. It translates to CSARGTGGPAEVQYF.

There are many counts of this clonotype. The chain recombines TRBV7-9 with TRBJ2-3, with 8 bases fitting TRBD2. The CDR3 runs 13 residues. The V and J ends lost 10 bases and 4 bases, in that order; junction bases with no gene match: 7. CDR1 is SEHNR and CDR2 is FQNEAQ in the germline V gene (reference sequence). DNA of the CDR3: TGTGCCATCGGGGGGGGGGGCCCAGATACGCAGTATTTT. Its protein is CAIGGGGPDTQYF.

This clonotype was detected many times. DNA of the CDR3: TGTGCCAGTAGGGGAGATGCGAGGGGCGCGTCCTACGAGCAGTACTTC. It translates to CASRGDARGASYEQYF. V and J are TRBV19 and TRBJ2-7, with D perhaps matching TRBD1 or TRBD2 (5 bases each). Trimming left V 6 bases short and J 1 base short, with 19 bases between. CDR3 length: 16 amino acids. Germline V gene sequence: CDR1 LNHDA, CDR2 SQIVND (reference sequence).

This clonotype was recorded at least ten times. The V call is TRBV5-4, the J call TRBJ2-7; TRBD2 matches 7 bases. The CDR3 extends over 15 amino acids. V shed 2 bases, J shed 4 bases, and the junction held 9 bases outside the gene matches. Germline lookup yields CDR1 SGHNT and CDR2 YYREEE (reference sequence). The CDR3 loop reads CASSLSTGGPYEQYF. The CDR3 nucleotides read TGTGCCAGCAGCTTATCAACGGGAGGACCGTACGAGCAGTACTTC.

This clonotype occurred many times. V and J are TRBV3-1 and TRBJ2-7; 12 nucleotides line up with TRBD2. V was clipped by 3 bases and J by 5 bases; unmatched bases: 8. Germline V lookup: CDR1 LGHDT, CDR2 YNNKEL (reference sequence). CDR3 length: 16 amino acids. As DNA, the CDR3 is TGTGCCAGCAGCCAGCCTAGCGGGGGGGCCGTAGACGAGCAGTACTTC. Translated: CASSQPSGGAVDEQYF.

This clonotype came up many times. This sequence joins TRBV11-2 and TRBJ2-1; 9 bases fit TRBD1. Germline CDR1 SGHAT, CDR2 FQNNGV. This CDR3 comprises 17 residues. V shed 0 bases and J 4 bases; nucleotides not matched to a gene: 7. DNA for the CDR3: TGTGCCAGCAGCTTAGATCGAGGCGGACAGGGGTACAATGAGCAGTTCTTC. It specifies CASSLDRGGQGYNEQFF.

This clonotype came up many times. This chain links TRBV3-1 with TRBJ1-2; D is ambiguous. The V gene's germline CDR1 is LGHDT and CDR2 YNNKEL (reference sequence). V lost 4 bases and J 7 bases, leaving 13 bases between the germline ends. This CDR3 is built from 13 residues. CDR3 DNA: TGTGCCAGCAGCCTGTCGAACCCGGGTGGCTACACCTTC. Protein: CASSLSNPGGYTF.

The V and J genes are TRBV30 and TRBJ2-7, with a weak D call TRBD1 (6 bases). Germline lookup yields CDR1 GTSNPN and CDR2 SVGIG (reference sequence). The CDR3 consists of 13 residues. Trimming pared 2 bases from V and 2 bases from J, leaving 10 bases between. Written as DNA, the CDR3 is TGTGCCTGGAGTAAGGGGGATACCTACGAGCAGTACTTC. It specifies CAWSKGDTYEQYF.

This clonotype was counted ten times or more. CDR3 sequence: CASSGTVPQETQYF. CDR3 in DNA: TGTGCCAGCAGCGGGACAGTTCCGCAAGAGACCCAGTACTTC. V is TRBV2 and J is TRBJ2-5; 7 positions agree with TRBD1. There are 14 residues in the CDR3. The germline CDR1 and CDR2 sequences are SNHLY and FYNNEI. After removal of 6 bases from V and 2 bases from J, the junction contained 6 bases not matched to a gene. The whole variable domain, filled in from reference TRBV2 and TRBJ2-5, reads EPEVTQTPSHQVTQMGQEVILRCVPISNHLYFYWYRQILGQKVEFLVSFYNNEISEKSEIFDDQFSVERPDGSNFTLKIRSTKLEDSAMYFCASSGTVPQETQYFGPGTRLLVL.

In its sample, this clonotype was seen a few times. The V gene is TRBV3-1, the J gene TRBJ2-1, with TRBD2 matching 9 bases. V lost 5 bases and J lost 5; bases outside the gene matches: 7. The germline gives CDR1 LGHDT, CDR2 YNNKEL (reference sequence). This CDR3 spans 15 amino acids. CDR3: CASSFIAGADNEQFF. In DNA, the CDR3 is TGTGCCAGCAGCTTCATAGCGGGGGCTGACAATGAGCAGTTCTTC.

This clonotype has a handful of counts. The germline gene is not matched at one end of the junction; a read error may be the cause. This chain connects TRBV6-5 to TRBJ2-3, with no clear D. CDR1 MNHEY and CDR2 SVGAGI come from the germline V gene. This CDR3 contains 14 residues. The CDR3 spells CASRYFGSTDTQYF. The CDR3 DNA is TGTGCCAGCAGGTACTTTGGGAGCACAGATACGCAGTATTTT.

This clonotype occurred many times. V and J are TRBV6-6 and TRBJ2-7; TRBD2 might be the D (6 bases). Germline CDR1 is MNHNY and CDR2 is SVGAGI (reference sequence). V was shortened by 5 bases and J by 2 bases, with 19 bases between the two germline ends. CDR3 size: 16 residues. CDR3 protein: CASSVKAGPGAYEQYF. CDR3 nucleotides: TGTGCCAGCAGTGTCAAAGCGGGCCCGGGGGCCTACGAGCAGTACTTC.

This clonotype was seen many times. This sequence joins TRBV5-1 and TRBJ1-2; 7 bases match TRBD1. CDR1 and CDR2 from the germline V gene are SGHRS and YFSETQ. This CDR3 is 15 amino acids long. With V trimmed by 4 bases and J by 8 bases, 14 bases remained unmatched. DNA of the CDR3: TGCGCCAGCAGCCTCAGACAGGGAGGACAAGAGGGCTACACCTTC. Translation gives CASSLRQGGQEGYTF.

This clonotype was seen ten or more times. The gene calls are TRBV7-2 and TRBJ2-3, with TRBD2 matching 10 bases. The CDR3 length is 16 residues. J was trimmed by 1 base and V by 3 bases; bases with no gene match: 4. Germline V lookup: CDR1 SGHTA, CDR2 FQGNSA. The CDR3 sequence: CASSFSGLAGTDTQYF. The CDR3 nucleotides read TGTGCCAGCAGCTTTTCAGGACTAGCGGGCACAGATACGCAGTATTTT.